The table lists the clone carrying this T cell receptor (beta chain) with a count of one. Antigen: not known. This sample is part of a study of OX40 agonist ivuxolimab in advanced cancers. The wider study: Intravenous ivuxolimab was administered to patients every 2 weeks at 0.01 to 10 mg/kg. Dose-escalation patients were diagnosed with hepatocellular carcinoma, melanoma, renal cell cancer or head and neck cancer.

Profiled with immunoSEQ multiplex PCR; TCRdb holds only in-frame clones, not every one. The profile shows 75,000 to 80,000 clones, over 70% of them singletons. Points from the study as a whole: Antigen specificity of clonally expanded peripheral T cells was not established.

The TCR sequence derives from an adult with an advanced solid tumor such as melanoma, head and neck, liver or kidney cancer. The sequencing used CD4+ or CD8+ T cells sorted from blood, collected in a trial of the OX40 agonist ivuxolimab.

The CDR3 spells CASSLATGEGYTF. The CDR3 DNA is TGCGCCAGCAGCTTGGCCACAGGGGAGGGCTACACCTTC. The chain links TRBV5-1 to TRBJ1-2, with TRBD1 matching 7 bases. With 0 bases clipped from V and 8 bases from J, the junction kept 4 bases outside the gene matches. Germline-derived CDR1 and CDR2 are SGHRS and YFSETQ. This CDR3 has 13 amino acids.